The source of this T cell receptor (beta chain) is a study of tumor T cells in aggressive B-cell lymphoma. Sequencing used immunoSEQ multiplex PCR; TCRdb keeps in-frame clones, though not all of them. Of just over 3,500 clones in the sample, 86% are singletons; the top ten hold roughly 3.5%. CDR1 MDHEN and CDR2 SYDVKM come from the germline V gene. There are 14 residues in the CDR3. V lost 6 bases, J lost 8 bases, and 9 bases stayed unmatched. J is TRBJ1-2 and V is TRBV28; 10 nucleotides align to TRBD1. The sequence derives from an adult with diffuse large B cell lymphoma. Sequencing was done on a sample of tumor tissue. The CDR3 region is CASRTGTGVTGYTF. DNA of the CDR3: TGTGCCAGCAGGACCGGGACAGGGGTTACCGGCTACACCTTC.